The 14 T cell receptor beta chains reported below all come from one sample, sequenced in a study of shared clonotypes between healthy human individuals. TCRdb's copy holds only in-frame clones and misses some; the assay was immunoSEQ multiplex PCR. Counted here are 2 million to 2.5 million clones, under 95% occurring once; the ten biggest clones make up 0.3% to 0.4%. What was sequenced was naive CD4+ T cells from PBMCs. Subset reported: CD45RA+ positively selected. These receptors were collected from a man between 18 and 29 years old in good health. Some clones in this sample may be carry-over from other donors' samples.

V and J are TRBV28 and TRBJ2-1; 10 bases fit TRBD1. The germline V gene encodes CDR1 MDHEN and CDR2 SYDVKM. V lost 5 bases, J lost 5 bases, and 9 bases stayed unmatched. The CDR3 sequence is 16 residues long. The CDR3 sequence is CASSPPRQGAHNEQFF. CDR3 bases: TGTGCCAGCAGTCCCCCACGACAGGGGGCTCACAATGAGCAGTTCTTC.

This chain joins TRBV19 and TRBJ2-5; 9 nucleotides match TRBD2. CDR3 length equals 18 residues. The junction had 18 bases not matched to a gene; V was cut back by 5 bases and J by 5 bases. Germline V CDR1 and CDR2: LNHDA, SQIVND (reference sequence). The CDR3 region is CASSAPLVASGIVETQYF. The CDR3 DNA sequence: TGTGCCAGTAGTGCTCCCCTGGTTGCTAGCGGGATCGTGGAGACCCAGTACTTC.

This chain links TRBV6-5 with TRBJ2-2; no clear D. V was cut by 5 bases and J by 7 bases, with 5 bases left in between. The CDR3 is 11 amino acids. Germline V gene sequence: CDR1 MNHEY, CDR2 SVGAGI. DNA for the CDR3: TGTGCCAGCAGTAGGAGCGGGGAGCTGTTTTTT. It codes for CASSRSGELFF.

This chain joins TRBV6-5 and TRBJ1-4; D gene unclear. Germline V gene data show CDR1 as MNHEY and CDR2 as SVGAGI. Trimming took off 0 bases at V and 8 bases at J, with 10 bases between the two ends. CDR3 size: 14 residues. Written as DNA, the CDR3 is TGTGCCAGCAGTTACTCGGCTTCTGTGGAAAAACTGTTTTTT. It encodes CASSYSASVEKLFF.

The rearrangement uses TRBV15 and TRBJ2-1, with D perhaps matching TRBD1 (6 bases). With 11 bases removed from V and 4 bases from J, the gap between germline ends came to 21 bases. CDR1 LNHNV and CDR2 YYDKDF come from the germline V gene (reference sequence). There are 15 residues in the CDR3. The CDR3 DNA follows: TGTGCCGCTTCAGGGGAGCGCCATAGATACAATGAGCAGTTCTTC. Protein sequence: CAASGERHRYNEQFF.

The chain couples TRBV11-1 to TRBJ2-1; tentatively, D is TRBD2 (5 bases). This CDR3 comprises 14 residues. V shed 6 bases and J shed 9 bases, with 18 bases lying between them. CDR1 and CDR2 from the germline V gene are SGHAT and FQDESV (reference sequence). This CDR3 reads CASRLGSGRGEQFF. Written as DNA, the CDR3 is TGTGCCAGCAGACTTGGGTCAGGTCGGGGTGAGCAGTTCTTC.

Comment on this clone: Other DNA sequences in this specimen translate into the identical CDR3. The chain has TRBV9 and TRBJ2-1; D ambiguous. V was pared by 0 bases and J by 4 bases, with 5 bases between. CDR1 and CDR2 (germline): SGDLS, YYNGEE. The CDR3 covers 13 residues. In DNA form, the CDR3 reads TGTGCCAGCAGCGTAGCGATTTACAATGAGCAGTTCTTC. As protein: CASSVAIYNEQFF.

A single count supports this clone. V and J are TRBV18 and TRBJ1-3; D is uncertain. The V and J ends lost 3 bases and 6 bases respectively, with 12 bases between them. CDR3 length equals 14 residues. Germline values: CDR1 KGHSH, CDR2 LQKENI. The CDR3 DNA reads TGTGCCAGCTCACCCCTGAAAGGAGTAAACACCATATATTTT. This encodes CASSPLKGVNTIYF.

This clone was detected only a few times. This rearrangement joins TRBV6-5 to TRBJ1-1; D call uncertain. The V gene lost 1 base and the J gene lost 3 bases, with 9 bases spanning the gap. CDR3 length: 14 residues. The germline CDR1 and CDR2 sequences are MNHEY and SVGAGI. The CDR3 sequence is CASSYWADDTEAFF. CDR3 nucleotide sequence: TGTGCCAGCAGTTACTGGGCAGATGACACTGAAGCTTTCTTT.

V gene TRBV18 combines with J gene TRBJ2-2; TRBD1 aligns across 9 bases. The CDR3 sequence is 18 residues long. The germline gives CDR1 KGHSH, CDR2 LQKENI. J lost 6 bases, V lost 2 bases, and 13 bases had no gene match. CDR3 sequence: CASSPLLPGQGFAGELFF. The CDR3 DNA reads TGTGCCAGCTCACCATTACTTCCGGGACAGGGATTCGCCGGGGAGCTGTTTTTT.

The V and J genes are TRBV7-2 and TRBJ1-3; 8 bases are a match to TRBD1. With 1 base clipped from V and 4 bases from J, the junction kept 6 bases outside the gene matches. CDR3 length equals 16 residues. Germline V gives CDR1 SGHTA, CDR2 FQGNSA. The CDR3: CASSLERTGYGNTIYF. As DNA, the CDR3 is TGTGCCAGCAGCTTAGAGAGGACAGGGTACGGAAACACCATATATTTT.

The chain has TRBV11-2 and TRBJ2-1; D is unresolved. Trimming took off 1 base at V and 7 bases at J, with 11 bases between the two ends. Germline loops: CDR1 SGHAT, CDR2 FQNNGV. The CDR3 is 14 residues long. CDR3 loop: CASSLVVSGNEQFF. CDR3 sequence (DNA): TGTGCCAGCAGCTTAGTGGTTTCTGGGAATGAGCAGTTCTTC.

The chain employs TRBV28 and TRBJ1-2, with 9 bases that match TRBD1. With 7 bases clipped from V and 2 bases from J, the junction kept 14 bases outside the gene matches. The CDR3 sequence is 17 residues long. The germline V gene has CDR1 MDHEN and CDR2 SYDVKM. The CDR3: CASIHRVYTGGNYGYTF. CDR3 bases: TGTGCCAGCATACATAGAGTTTACACAGGGGGCAACTATGGCTACACCTTC.

The chain links TRBV9 to TRBJ2-2; D is possibly TRBD2 (5 bases). CDR3 length equals 14 residues. Per the germline V gene, CDR1 is SGDLS and CDR2 is YYNGEE. Trimming pared 2 bases from V and 5 bases from J, leaving 10 bases between. The CDR3 reads CASSVSGYTGELFF. The DNA for the CDR3 is TGTGCCAGCAGCGTCTCGGGATATACCGGGGAGCTGTTTTTT.